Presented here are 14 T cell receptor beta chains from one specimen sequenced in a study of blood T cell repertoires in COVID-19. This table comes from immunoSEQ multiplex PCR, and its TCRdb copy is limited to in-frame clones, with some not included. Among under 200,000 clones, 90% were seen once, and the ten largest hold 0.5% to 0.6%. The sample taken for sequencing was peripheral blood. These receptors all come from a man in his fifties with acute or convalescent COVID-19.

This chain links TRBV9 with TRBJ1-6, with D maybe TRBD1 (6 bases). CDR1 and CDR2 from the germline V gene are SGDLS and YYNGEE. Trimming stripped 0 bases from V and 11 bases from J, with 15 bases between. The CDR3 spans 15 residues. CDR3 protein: CASSVEETGGPPLHF. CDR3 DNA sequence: TGTGCCAGCAGCGTAGAGGAGACGGGGGGGCCACCCCTCCACTTT.

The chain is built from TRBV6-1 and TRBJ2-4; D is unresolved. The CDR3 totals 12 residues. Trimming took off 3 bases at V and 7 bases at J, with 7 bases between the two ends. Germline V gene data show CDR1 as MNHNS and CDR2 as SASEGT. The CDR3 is CASSEVGNIQYF. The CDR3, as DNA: TGTGCCAGCAGTGAGGTCGGGAACATTCAGTACTTC.

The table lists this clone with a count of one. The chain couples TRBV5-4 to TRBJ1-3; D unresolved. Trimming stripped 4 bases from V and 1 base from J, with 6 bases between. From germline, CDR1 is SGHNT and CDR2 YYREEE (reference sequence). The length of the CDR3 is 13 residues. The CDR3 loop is CASSPSSGNTIYF. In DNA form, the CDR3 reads TGTGCCAGCAGCCCCAGTTCTGGAAACACCATATATTTT.

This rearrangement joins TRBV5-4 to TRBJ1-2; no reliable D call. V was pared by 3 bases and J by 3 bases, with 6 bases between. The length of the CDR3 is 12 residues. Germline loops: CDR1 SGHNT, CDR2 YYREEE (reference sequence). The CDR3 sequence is CASSSPDYGYTF. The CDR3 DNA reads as TGTGCCAGCAGCTCCCCGGACTATGGCTACACCTTC.

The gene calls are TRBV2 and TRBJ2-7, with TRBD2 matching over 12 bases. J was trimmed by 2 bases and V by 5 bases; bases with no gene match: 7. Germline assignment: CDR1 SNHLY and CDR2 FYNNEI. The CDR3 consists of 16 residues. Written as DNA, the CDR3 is TGTGCCAGCAGTCGACTAGCGGGAGTCGTAGCCTACGAGCAGTACTTC. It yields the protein CASSRLAGVVAYEQYF.

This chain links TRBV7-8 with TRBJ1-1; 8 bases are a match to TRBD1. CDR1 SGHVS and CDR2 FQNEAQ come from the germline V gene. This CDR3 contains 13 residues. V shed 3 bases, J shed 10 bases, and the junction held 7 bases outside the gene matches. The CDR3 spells CASSFTGGVGAFF. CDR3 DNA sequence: TGTGCCAGCAGCTTTACAGGGGGAGTCGGAGCTTTCTTT. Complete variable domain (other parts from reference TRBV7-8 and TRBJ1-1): GAGVSQSPRYKVAKRGQDVALRCDPISGHVSLFWYQQALGQGPEFLTYFQNEAQLDKSGLPSDRFFAERPEGSVSTLKIQRTQQEDSAVYLCASSFTGGVGAFFGQGTRLTVV.

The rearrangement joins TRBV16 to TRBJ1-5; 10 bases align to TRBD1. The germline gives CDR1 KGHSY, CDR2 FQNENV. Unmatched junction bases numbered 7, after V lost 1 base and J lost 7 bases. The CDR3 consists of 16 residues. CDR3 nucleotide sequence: TGTGCCAGCAGCCAATGGACCGGGACAGGGGACCAGCCCCAGCATTTT. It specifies CASSQWTGTGDQPQHF.

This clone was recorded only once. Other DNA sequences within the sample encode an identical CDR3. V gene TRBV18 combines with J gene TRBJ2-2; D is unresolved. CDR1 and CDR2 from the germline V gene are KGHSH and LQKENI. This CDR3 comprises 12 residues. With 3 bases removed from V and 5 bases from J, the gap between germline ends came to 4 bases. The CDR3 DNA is TGTGCCAGCTCACCTCAGACCGGGGAGCTGTTTTTT. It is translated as CASSPQTGELFF.

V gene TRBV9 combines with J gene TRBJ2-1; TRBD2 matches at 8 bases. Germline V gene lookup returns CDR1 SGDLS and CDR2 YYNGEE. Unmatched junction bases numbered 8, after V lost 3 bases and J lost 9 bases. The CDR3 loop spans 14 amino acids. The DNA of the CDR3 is TGTGCCAGCAGCGCCAAGAGCGGGAGCGGTGAGCAGTTCTTC. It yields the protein CASSAKSGSGEQFF.

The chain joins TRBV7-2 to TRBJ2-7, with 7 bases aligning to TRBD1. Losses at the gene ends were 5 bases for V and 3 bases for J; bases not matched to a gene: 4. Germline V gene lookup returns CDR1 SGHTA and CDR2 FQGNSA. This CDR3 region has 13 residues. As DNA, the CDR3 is TGTGCCAGCAGCCCGGGACAGTTCTACGAGCAGTACTTC. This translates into CASSPGQFYEQYF.

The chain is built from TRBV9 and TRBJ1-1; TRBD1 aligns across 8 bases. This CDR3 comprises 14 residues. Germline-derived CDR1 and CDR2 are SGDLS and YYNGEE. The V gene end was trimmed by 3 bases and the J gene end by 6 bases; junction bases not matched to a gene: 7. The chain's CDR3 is CASSAGQGFAEAFF. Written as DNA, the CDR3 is TGTGCCAGCAGCGCAGGACAGGGATTCGCTGAAGCTTTCTTT.

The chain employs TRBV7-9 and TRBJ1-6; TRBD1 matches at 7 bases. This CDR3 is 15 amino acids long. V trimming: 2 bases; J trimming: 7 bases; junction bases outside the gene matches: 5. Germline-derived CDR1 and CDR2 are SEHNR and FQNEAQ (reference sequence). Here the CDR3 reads CASSLRDSSNSPLHF. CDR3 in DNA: TGTGCCAGCAGCTTAAGGGACAGCAGCAATTCACCCCTCCACTTT.

DNA of the CDR3: TGTGCCTGGGGGACTAGCACATCTTCCGAGCAGTACTTC. Translated: CAWGTSTSSEQYF. The chain joins TRBV30 to TRBJ2-7, with TRBD2 identical over 9 bases. Trimming took 5 bases from V and 6 from J; bases not matched to a gene: 8. In germline, CDR1 is GTSNPN, CDR2 SVGIG (reference sequence). This CDR3 region has 13 residues.

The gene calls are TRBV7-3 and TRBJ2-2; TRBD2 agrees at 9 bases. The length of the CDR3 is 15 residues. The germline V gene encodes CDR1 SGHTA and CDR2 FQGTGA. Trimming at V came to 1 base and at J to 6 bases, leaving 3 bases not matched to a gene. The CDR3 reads CASSLNLAGSGELFF. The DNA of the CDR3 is TGTGCCAGCAGCTTAAACCTAGCGGGATCCGGGGAGCTGTTTTTT. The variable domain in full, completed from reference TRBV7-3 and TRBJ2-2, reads GAGVSQTPSNKVTEKGKYVELRCDPISGHTALYWYRQSLGQGPEFLIYFQGTGAADDSGLPNDRFFAVRPEGSVSTLKIQRTERGDSAVYLCASSLNLAGSGELFFGEGSRLTVL.